The rows below give T cell receptor beta chains drawn from one sample of a study of CD8+ T cells in alopecia areata. The data were produced by immunoSEQ multiplex PCR, yet TCRdb's version contains in-frame clones alone and is incomplete. This table holds hundreds of thousands of clones, roughly 60% found once. The sequencing used CD4+ T cells sorted from blood, collected around week 54, from a patient treated with tofacitinib. The receptors shown here come from a human donor with alopecia areata. The conserved cysteine and the conserved F or W are not part of the CDR3 here. A D gene is named only where the DNA matches it firmly. Clone size is not always given. Where it is, it says once, few, many or a class for expanded clones.

>TRBV5-1|TRBJ2-7|TRBD1|once
ASSQGQPYEQY
>TRBV7-2|TRBJ2-5|.|.
ASSRDRDAGETQY
>TRBV7-9|TRBJ2-1|.|few
ASSPWGNEQF
>TRBV18|TRBJ2-3|.|.
ASSPGGATDTQY
>TRBV25-1|TRBJ1-4|.|.
ASGTGGREKLF
>TRBV29-1|TRBJ2-7|.|.
SVTRVQGQSSYEQY
>TRBV30|TRBJ1-2|.|.
AWSDRLYGYT
>TRBV25-1|TRBJ2-1|.|.
ASSERGTYNEQF
>TRBV6-1|TRBJ2-6|.|.
ASSEFGGGRTGANVLT
>TRBV5-1|TRBJ2-7|TRBD2|.
ASSPGTSGTYEQY
>TRBV25-1|TRBJ2-3|.|.
ASSDPGRSTDSQY
>TRBV7-6|TRBJ2-7|.|few
ASSLRQANEQY
>TRBV5-1|TRBJ1-2|TRBD1|few
ASSFEGDRGYT
>TRBV2|TRBJ2-4|.|.
ASSGDGENIQY
>TRBV4-1|TRBJ1-1|.|.
ASSQDQRRTTEAF
>TRBV5-1|TRBJ2-2|.|.
ASSVRDGGAGELF
>TRBV5-6|TRBJ2-3|TRBD2|.
ASSLSSGSRSDTQY
>TRBV29-1|TRBJ1-2|TRBD1|.
SVEGGTGGTNYGYT
>TRBV2|TRBJ1-6|.|.
ASSERGVPNSPLH
>TRBV30|TRBJ1-6|.|.
AWSGLHSPLH
>TRBV25-1|TRBJ2-2|.|few
ASSVAVNTGELF
>TRBV13|TRBJ2-5|.|.
ASSLRGAGKETQY
>TRBV27|TRBJ2-3|.|.
ASSGDSTDTQY
>TRBV29-1|TRBJ1-1|TRBD1|.
SVAFKAGGLGTEAF
>TRBV7-9|TRBJ2-7|.|.
ASSLGPRGGEQY
>TRBV4-1|TRBJ1-4|.|.
ASSQGLIATNEKLF
>TRBV7-9|TRBJ1-1|.|few
ASSFYGRGNTEAF
>TRBV15|TRBJ2-1|.|.
ATSRGGNPNEQF